These 29 T cell receptor beta chains originate from one sample sequenced in a study of shared clonotypes between healthy human individuals. Repertoires were generated with immunoSEQ multiplex PCR, while TCRdb's copy carries only in-frame clones and drops some. The sample contains roughly 1.5 million clones, under 99% of which appear only once. Sequencing input: naive CD4+ T cells sorted from blood. Described subset: CD45RA+ positively selected. All receptors derive from a man younger than 45 in good health.

The chain is built from TRBV5-1 and TRBJ1-1; perhaps TRBD1 as D (6 bases). The CDR3 consists of 13 residues. V was trimmed by 1 base and J by 7 bases, leaving 11 bases between them. CDR1 is SGHRS and CDR2 is YFSETQ in the germline V gene. DNA for the CDR3: TGCGCCAGCAGCTTGAGATTGACAGGTGAAGCTTTCTTT. Translating it yields CASSLRLTGEAFF.

V gene TRBV6-4 combines with J gene TRBJ1-1, with D possibly matching TRBD1 (5 bases). Germline V gene lookup returns CDR1 MRHNA and CDR2 SNTAGT. V dropped 3 bases and J dropped 0 bases, with 14 bases sitting between them. The CDR3 totals 16 residues. CDR3 sequence (DNA): TGTGCCAGCAGTGAGGCAGGGATCGGTGTGAACACTGAAGCTTTCTTT. Translating it yields CASSEAGIGVNTEAFF.

CDR3 residues: CAWSVRARVRNEQYF. The CDR3 DNA follows: TGTGCCTGGAGTGTACGGGCCAGGGTGAGGAACGAGCAGTACTTC. The chain couples TRBV30 to TRBJ2-7; D possibly corresponds to TRBD1 (5 bases). The CDR3 sequence is 15 residues long. The germline CDR1 and CDR2 sequences are GTSNPN and SVGIG (reference sequence). V lost 0 bases and J lost 5, with 17 bases in between.

The chain links TRBV27 to TRBJ1-1; D unclear. The length of the CDR3 is 12 residues. Trimming removed 6 bases from V and 2 bases from J, with 7 bases in between. Germline CDR1 MNHEY, CDR2 SMNVEV (reference sequence). This chain's CDR3 is CASRDINTEAFF. CDR3 in DNA: TGTGCCAGCAGAGACATAAACACTGAAGCTTTCTTT.

The gene calls are TRBV14 and TRBJ1-2; the match to TRBD1 covers 8 bases. V gave up 4 bases and J gave up 6 bases; unmatched junction bases: 7. The CDR3 has 14 amino acids. The V gene's germline CDR1 is SGHDN and CDR2 FVKESK. The CDR3 is CASSPGTGTNGYTF. CDR3 sequence (DNA): TGTGCCAGCAGCCCAGGGACAGGAACAAATGGCTACACCTTC.

The chain uses TRBV11-2 and TRBJ2-1, with D possibly being TRBD1 (5 bases). The germline V gene has CDR1 SGHAT and CDR2 FQNNGV. The CDR3 contains 15 residues. V lost 1 base, J lost 10 bases, and 17 bases lay in between. CDR3 sequence (DNA): TGTGCCAGCAGCTTAGTTGGGTCCAGGGTGTCGGAGCAGTTCTTC. Translation gives CASSLVGSRVSEQFF.

The chain has TRBV19 and TRBJ2-5; no firm D call. From germline, CDR1 is LNHDA and CDR2 SQIVND (reference sequence). The CDR3 sequence is 14 residues long. Trimming cost V 2 bases and J 0 bases, with 7 bases left between them. CDR3 nucleotide sequence: TGTGCCAGTAGTATAATCGGTAACCAAGAGACCCAGTACTTC. Its protein product is CASSIIGNQETQYF. Variable domain in full (rest from reference TRBV19 and TRBJ2-5): DGGITQSPKYLFRKEGQNVTLSCEQNLNHDAMYWYRQDPGQGLRLIYYSQIVNDFQKGDIAEGYSVSREKKESFPLTVTSAQKNPTAFYLCASSIIGNQETQYFGPGTRLLVL.

In this sample, this clone turned up once. The V gene is TRBV7-9, the J gene TRBJ2-7, with 7 bases aligning to TRBD1. This CDR3 is 13 amino acids long. Germline lookup yields CDR1 SEHNR and CDR2 FQNEAQ (reference sequence). J gave up 3 bases and V 4 bases, and 3 bases lay outside the gene matches. The CDR3 protein is CASSWDSLYEQYF. The DNA of the CDR3 is TGTGCCAGCAGCTGGGACAGCCTCTACGAGCAGTACTTC.

The V gene is TRBV5-1, the J gene TRBJ2-7, with TRBD2 matching over 14 bases. In germline, CDR1 is SGHRS, CDR2 YFSETQ. The J segment lost 5 bases and the V segment lost 4 bases, leaving 2 bases of the junction unmatched. The CDR3 runs to 14 residues. CDR3 bases: TGCGCCAGCAGCGGGACTAGCGGGAGTGACGAGCAGTACTTC. It codes for CASSGTSGSDEQYF.

This clone appeared a single time. J is TRBJ2-3 and V is TRBV5-1; D gene unclear. Between the trimmed V and J ends, which lost 0 bases and 2 bases, there was a span of 10 bases. The CDR3 has 15 amino acids. Per germline, CDR1 SGHRS and CDR2 YFSETQ. In DNA form, the CDR3 reads TGCGCCAGCAGCTTGGGGGGTCTGAACACAGATACGCAGTATTTT. As protein: CASSLGGLNTDTQYF.

This clone was detected only a few times. The same CDR3 can be traced to other DNA sequences in this sample. The V and J genes are TRBV6-5 and TRBJ2-7; 7 nucleotides align to TRBD1. The CDR3 loop spans 14 amino acids. The V and J ends lost 0 bases and 3 bases, in that order; junction bases with no gene match: 2. CDR1 is MNHEY and CDR2 is SVGAGI in the germline V gene. Here the CDR3 reads CASSYSDRVYEQYF. CDR3 nucleotide sequence: TGTGCCAGCAGTTACTCTGACAGGGTCTACGAGCAGTACTTC.

The gene calls are TRBV2 and TRBJ2-7, with D possibly matching TRBD1 (6 bases). This CDR3 is built from 13 residues. Trimming pared 6 bases from V and 2 bases from J, leaving 11 bases between. The germline V gene has CDR1 SNHLY and CDR2 FYNNEI. The CDR3 sequence: CASRARGTYEQYF. The CDR3 DNA is TGTGCCAGCAGGGCCAGGGGAACCTACGAGCAGTACTTC.

The rearrangement uses TRBV10-3 and TRBJ2-7; weak D call: TRBD1 (5 bases). The V gene's germline CDR1 is ENHRY and CDR2 SYGVKD. V lost 10 bases and J lost 0, with 7 bases in between. CDR3 length: 11 amino acids. CDR3 in DNA: TGTGCCAGTGGGGCCTCCTACGAGCAGTACTTC. Translation: CASGASYEQYF.

The gene calls are TRBV5-1 and TRBJ2-7; 7 nucleotides agree with TRBD2. CDR1 is SGHRS and CDR2 is YFSETQ in the germline V gene. After removal of 0 bases from V and 6 bases from J, the junction contained 0 bases not matched to a gene. This CDR3 comprises 12 residues. The CDR3 loop reads CASSLVAGEQYF. The CDR3 DNA is TGCGCCAGCAGCTTGGTAGCGGGCGAGCAGTACTTC.

The rearrangement uses TRBV27 and TRBJ1-1, with 12 bases matching TRBD1. The CDR3 consists of 21 residues. Germline values: CDR1 MNHEY, CDR2 SMNVEV (reference sequence). J was trimmed by 0 bases and V by 2 bases; bases with no gene match: 16. DNA for the CDR3: TGTGCCAGCAGTTTAAGGGGACAGGGGGCCCGAGGCTCTTATATGAACACTGAAGCTTTCTTT. It codes for CASSLRGQGARGSYMNTEAFF.

The chain recombines TRBV7-9 with TRBJ2-2; D ambiguous. Deletions cut 1 base from V and 1 base from J, with 7 bases between. CDR3 length equals 15 residues. From germline, CDR1 is SEHNR and CDR2 FQNEAQ (reference sequence). The CDR3 loop is CASSLGVGNTGELFF. The DNA for the CDR3 is TGTGCCAGCAGCTTAGGGGTTGGGAACACCGGGGAGCTGTTTTTT.

The chain has TRBV9 and TRBJ2-7; 8 bases fit TRBD1. CDR1 SGDLS and CDR2 YYNGEE come from the germline V gene. The length of the CDR3 is 15 residues. The junction had 8 bases not matched to a gene; V was cut back by 4 bases and J by 2 bases. In nucleotides, the CDR3 is TGTGCCAGCAGCCCTCGGACAGGGAACACCTACGAGCAGTACTTC. It specifies CASSPRTGNTYEQYF.

The table lists this clone with a count of one. Its ends do not fully match the called genes, so a read error is possible. The chain uses TRBV2 and TRBJ2-1, with 8 nucleotides matching TRBD2. Germline loops: CDR1 SNHLY, CDR2 FYNNEI. This CDR3 comprises 13 residues. The chain's CDR3 is CAGAGEFYNEQFF. The CDR3 nucleotides are TGCGCGGGAGCGGGAGAGTTCTACAATGAGCAGTTCTTC.

In its sample, this clone was seen once. The chain carries TRBV18 and TRBJ1-3; no clear D gene. CDR1 and CDR2 (germline): KGHSH, LQKENI. This CDR3 is built from 17 residues. V lost 4 bases and J 1 base, leaving 17 bases between the germline ends. The CDR3 loop reads CASSHGVGEGSGNTIYF. CDR3 in DNA: TGTGCCAGCTCACACGGTGTCGGGGAAGGGTCTGGAAACACCATATATTTT.

The chain is built from TRBV6-9 and TRBJ2-3; 12 positions agree with TRBD2. The V gene's germline CDR1 is MNHGY and CDR2 SVAAGI. The V gene end was trimmed by 6 bases and the J gene end by 4 bases; junction bases not matched to a gene: 11. CDR3 length equals 17 residues. This CDR3 is CASRDPLTSGSPDTQYF. CDR3 in DNA: TGTGCCAGCAGAGATCCCTTGACTAGCGGGAGCCCAGATACGCAGTATTTT.

This chain joins TRBV30 and TRBJ2-7; D is ambiguous. This CDR3 contains 10 residues. V lost 7 bases to trimming and J lost 3 bases, with 7 bases between them. Germline values: CDR1 GTSNPN, CDR2 SVGIG (reference sequence). The CDR3 is CASEDYEQYF. CDR3 in DNA: TGTGCCTCCGAAGACTACGAGCAGTACTTC.

V usage is TRBV29-1 and J usage is TRBJ2-1; D call uncertain. Germline CDR1 and CDR2: SQVTM and ANQGSEA. V lost 6 bases, J lost 2 bases, and 14 bases lay in between. The CDR3 extends over 14 amino acids. In nucleotides, the CDR3 is TGCAGCGTCCAAAGACCCCGTCCCTACAATGAGCAGTTCTTC. Translation gives CSVQRPRPYNEQFF.

This chain connects TRBV6-5 to TRBJ1-1, with D hard to call. CDR1 and CDR2 from the germline V gene are MNHEY and SVGAGI. Trimming cost V 2 bases and J 0 bases, with 10 bases left between them. CDR3 length equals 15 residues. The CDR3 region is CASSYLMPLNTEAFF. The DNA for the CDR3 is TGTGCCAGCAGTTACCTCATGCCCTTGAACACTGAAGCTTTCTTT.

V and J are TRBV7-2 and TRBJ2-7; TRBD2 agrees at 11 bases. The CDR3 is made up of 14 amino acids. The germline V gene encodes CDR1 SGHTA and CDR2 FQGNSA. After removal of 0 bases from V and 5 bases from J, the junction contained 0 bases not matched to a gene. CDR3 amino acids: CASSLAGLADEQYF. In nucleotides, the CDR3 is TGTGCCAGCAGCTTAGCGGGACTAGCGGACGAGCAGTACTTC.

This sequence joins TRBV6-6 and TRBJ2-2; D may correspond to TRBD1 or TRBD2 (5 bases each). The V gene lost 7 bases and the J gene lost 1 base, with 16 bases spanning the gap. The length of the CDR3 is 16 residues. The germline CDR1 and CDR2 sequences are MNHNY and SVGAGI (reference sequence). Written as DNA, the CDR3 is TGTGCCAGCACCCTGGGGGTAGCAAGGAACACCGGGGAGCTGTTTTTT. It yields the protein CASTLGVARNTGELFF.

This chain connects TRBV19 to TRBJ2-1; tentative D call: TRBD2 (6 bases). From germline, CDR1 is LNHDA and CDR2 SQIVND (reference sequence). The CDR3 consists of 14 residues. Trimming stripped 9 bases from V and 10 bases from J, with 22 bases between. The CDR3: CASKTGPLAGEQFF. Here the CDR3 DNA reads TGTGCCAGCAAAACCGGGCCACTAGCCGGGGAGCAGTTCTTC. The full variable domain, rest sourced from reference TRBV19 and TRBJ2-1, is DGGITQSPKYLFRKEGQNVTLSCEQNLNHDAMYWYRQDPGQGLRLIYYSQIVNDFQKGDIAEGYSVSREKKESFPLTVTSAQKNPTAFYLCASKTGPLAGEQFFGPGTRLTVL.

The chain links TRBV28 to TRBJ1-5, with D maybe TRBD1 (6 bases). Trimming removed 5 bases from V and 6 bases from J, with 17 bases in between. Germline CDR1 reads MDHEN; CDR2 reads SYDVKM. CDR3 length: 15 amino acids. The CDR3, as DNA: TGTGCCAGCAGTCCCAGGGGAAGAGGAGGTCAGCCCCAGCATTTT. Translating gives CASSPRGRGGQPQHF.

The chain employs TRBV28 and TRBJ1-2; 10 bases fit TRBD1. Germline V gene lookup returns CDR1 MDHEN and CDR2 SYDVKM. J was trimmed by 8 bases and V by 5 bases; bases with no gene match: 8. This CDR3 comprises 14 residues. As DNA, the CDR3 is TGTGCCAGCAGTCCCCGACAGGGGGCGAAAGGCTACACCTTC. It encodes CASSPRQGAKGYTF.

V usage is TRBV15 and J usage is TRBJ2-7; D ambiguous. Germline V CDR1 and CDR2: LNHNV, YYDKDF (reference sequence). V lost 0 bases, J lost 9 bases, and 12 bases lay in between. The CDR3 is made up of 13 amino acids. This CDR3 is CATSRDLAQRQYF. The CDR3 region has the DNA TGTGCCACCAGCAGAGATCTTGCGCAGAGGCAGTACTTC.